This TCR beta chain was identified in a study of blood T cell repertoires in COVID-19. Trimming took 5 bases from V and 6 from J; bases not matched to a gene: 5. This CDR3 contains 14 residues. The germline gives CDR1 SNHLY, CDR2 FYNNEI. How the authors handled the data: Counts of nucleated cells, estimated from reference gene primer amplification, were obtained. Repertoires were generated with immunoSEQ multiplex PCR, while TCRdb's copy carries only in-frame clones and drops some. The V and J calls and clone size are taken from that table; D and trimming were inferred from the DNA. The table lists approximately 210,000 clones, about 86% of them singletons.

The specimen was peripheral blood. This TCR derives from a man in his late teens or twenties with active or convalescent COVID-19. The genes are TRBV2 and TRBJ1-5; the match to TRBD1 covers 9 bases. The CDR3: CASSWDREGQPQHF. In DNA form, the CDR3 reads TGTGCCAGCAGTTGGGACAGGGAGGGTCAGCCCCAGCATTTT. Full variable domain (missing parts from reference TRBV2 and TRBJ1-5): EPEVTQTPSHQVTQMGQEVILRCVPISNHLYFYWYRQILGQKVEFLVSFYNNEISEKSEIFDDQFSVERPDGSNFTLKIRSTKLEDSAMYFCASSWDREGQPQHFGDGTRLSIL.